Shown below are 10 T cell receptor beta chains from a single sample sequenced in a study of regulatory T cells in long-lasting Graves disease. Combining iRepertoire HTBI primers with Arm-PCR of CDR3 regions, the authors built TCR beta libraries. TCRdb re-derived calls from the multiplex PCR reads in MiXCR, one entry per CDR3 protein. Here the sample spans 540,000 or so distinct CDR3 sequences, approximately 13% being singletons. Noted time point: newly diagnosed GD, antithyroid drugs for less than 3 months. The authors made the TCR library using RNA they extracted from PBMCs. Separately, the same data were catalogued under a study of T cells in Graves' hyperthyroidism and ophthalmopathy.

Sequencing used peripheral blood mononuclear cells (PBMCs), obtained at new diagnosis, from a patient treated with antithyroid drugs. These TCRs come from a man aged 25-45 years with Graves disease.

This clonotype was picked up many times. The chain is built from TRBV13 and TRBJ2-7, with 7 bases fitting TRBD2. CDR3 length equals 15 residues. J lost 2 bases, V lost 5 bases, and 9 bases had no gene match. Germline V CDR1 and CDR2: PRHDT, FYEKMQ (reference sequence). CDR3 nucleotides: TGTGCCAGCAGCCCTGAAGCGGGATCGACCTACGAGCAGTACTTC. Its protein is CASSPEAGSTYEQYF. The whole variable domain, remainder taken from reference TRBV13 and TRBJ2-7, is AAGVIQSPRHLIKEKRETATLKCYPIPRHDTVYWYQQGPGQDPQFLISFYEKMQSDKGSIPDRFSAQQFSDYHSELNMSSLELGDSALYFCASSPEAGSTYEQYFGPGTRLTVT.

This clonotype was counted many times. The V and J genes are TRBV6-9 and TRBJ2-2; a weak D match, TRBD2 (5 bases). This CDR3 has 14 residues. CDR1 is MNHGY, CDR2 SVAAGI, per germline. The V end was cut by 3 bases, the J end by 5 bases, with 10 bases between. The CDR3 here is CASSYRGETGELFF. CDR3 sequence (DNA): TGTGCCAGCAGTTACCGGGGTGAGACCGGGGAGCTGTTTTTT.

This clonotype was seen ten or more times. The rearrangement joins TRBV19 to TRBJ1-2, with D possibly matching TRBD1 (6 bases). Germline V gives CDR1 LNHDA, CDR2 SQIVND (reference sequence). The CDR3 contains 14 residues. V lost 10 bases, J lost 4 bases, and 19 bases lay in between. CDR3 nucleotide sequence: TGTGCCACCGCGCGCGGCAGGGGTTTCTATGGCTACACCTTC. It translates to CATARGRGFYGYTF. Full variable domain (remainder filled in from reference TRBV19 and TRBJ1-2): DGGITQSPKYLFRKEGQNVTLSCEQNLNHDAMYWYRQDPGQGLRLIYYSQIVNDFQKGDIAEGYSVSREKKESFPLTVTSAQKNPTAFYLCATARGRGFYGYTFGSGTRLTVV.

This clonotype was observed many times. The gene calls are TRBV27 and TRBJ2-5; 9 positions agree with TRBD2. The CDR3 sequence is 14 residues long. V gave up 5 bases and J gave up 0 bases; unmatched junction bases: 1. From germline, CDR1 is MNHEY and CDR2 SMNVEV (reference sequence). The CDR3 DNA reads TGTGCCAGCAGTCGACTAGCGGACCAAGAGACCCAGTACTTC. It is translated as CASSRLADQETQYF.

This clonotype was detected only a few times. The rearrangement joins TRBV10-1 to TRBJ2-3; D is undetermined. The germline V gene encodes CDR1 WNHNN and CDR2 SYGVQD (reference sequence). Deletions cut 2 bases from V and 5 bases from J, with 8 bases between. This CDR3 spans 13 amino acids. The CDR3 loop is CASSEGLQDTQYF. CDR3 nucleotide sequence: TGCGCCAGCAGTGAGGGCCTGCAAGATACGCAGTATTTT.

Ten or more counts support this clonotype. The J gene is TRBJ2-7, the V gene TRBV11-2; weak D call: TRBD1 (6 bases). V lost 6 bases and J 2 bases, leaving 11 bases between the germline ends. The germline V gene encodes CDR1 SGHAT and CDR2 FQNNGV. This CDR3 is built from 13 residues. The CDR3 loop is CASRATGAYEQYF. The CDR3 coding sequence is TGTGCCAGCAGGGCGACAGGAGCCTACGAGCAGTACTTC.

This clonotype was recorded many times. The chain uses TRBV3-1 and TRBJ2-2, with D possibly TRBD1 on 5 matching bases. V was pared by 3 bases and J by 6 bases, with 14 bases between. The CDR3 extends over 15 amino acids. CDR1 LGHDT and CDR2 YNNKEL come from the germline V gene (reference sequence). In DNA, the CDR3 is TGTGCCAGCAGCCACGGAATAGGACAAGCCGGGGAGCTGTTTTTT. This encodes CASSHGIGQAGELFF.

This clonotype was found a few times. Relative to the germline gene, one junction end is altered; a read error may explain this. This rearrangement joins TRBV7-6 to TRBJ2-1, with a possible D match to TRBD2 (6 bases). The CDR3 covers 13 residues. Germline V gene sequence: CDR1 SGHVS, CDR2 FNYEAQ. Written as DNA, the CDR3 is TGTGCCAGCAGCCTGGGACTCACCGATGAACAGTTCTTC. It encodes CASSLGLTDEQFF.

This clonotype was picked up many times. The V call is TRBV27, the J call TRBJ2-7; D call uncertain. V was clipped by 4 bases and J by 0 bases, with 7 bases between them. Germline assignment: CDR1 MNHEY and CDR2 SMNVEV (reference sequence). The CDR3 contains 13 residues. Here the CDR3 reads CASSSGYSYEQYF. CDR3 coding DNA: TGTGCCAGCAGTTCTGGGTACTCCTACGAGCAGTACTTC.

This CDR3 is CASRGQGPGTEAFF. CDR3 DNA sequence: TGTGCCAGCAGGGGACAGGGCCCGGGGACTGAAGCTTTCTTT. This chain links TRBV28 with TRBJ1-1, with 9 bases lining up with TRBD1. Germline V lookup: CDR1 MDHEN, CDR2 SYDVKM. V shed 6 bases, J shed 5 bases, and the junction held 7 bases outside the gene matches. CDR3 length equals 14 residues. Variable domain in full (rest from reference TRBV28 and TRBJ1-1): DVKVTQSSRYLVKRTGEKVFLECVQDMDHENMFWYRQDPGLGLRLIYFSYDVKMKEKGDIPEGYSVSREKKERFSLILESASTNQTSMYLCASRGQGPGTEAFFGQGTRLTVV.